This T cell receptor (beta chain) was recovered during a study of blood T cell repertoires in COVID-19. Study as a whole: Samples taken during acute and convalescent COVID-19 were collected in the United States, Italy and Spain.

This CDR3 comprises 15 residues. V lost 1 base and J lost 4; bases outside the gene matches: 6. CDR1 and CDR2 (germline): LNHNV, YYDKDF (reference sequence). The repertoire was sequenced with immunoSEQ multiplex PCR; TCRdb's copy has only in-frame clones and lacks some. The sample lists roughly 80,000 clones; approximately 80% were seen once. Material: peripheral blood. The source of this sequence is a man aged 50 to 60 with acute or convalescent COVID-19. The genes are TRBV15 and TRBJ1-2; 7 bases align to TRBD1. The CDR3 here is CATSRATGVSYGYTF. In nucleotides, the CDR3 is TGTGCCACCAGCAGAGCCACAGGGGTGAGCTATGGCTACACCTTC.